One and the same sample provided the 31 T cell receptor beta chains below, sequenced in a study of cytomegalovirus exposure and HLA in healthy donors. Some clones are missing from TCRdb's copy, which holds only in-frame ones; the method was immunoSEQ multiplex PCR. The sample carries 70,000 to 80,000 clones, 90% to 95% recorded once. Sequenced material: PBMCs. These TCRs come from a woman aged 18 to 35 in good health and CMV-seropositive.

The chain is built from TRBV30 and TRBJ1-5; D is perhaps TRBD1 (5 bases). Germline assignment: CDR1 GTSNPN and CDR2 SVGIG (reference sequence). The V end was cut by 0 bases, the J end by 5 bases, with 8 bases between. The CDR3 runs to 13 residues. The CDR3 loop is CAWSVGVDQPQHF. CDR3 nucleotide sequence: TGTGCCTGGAGTGTAGGGGTAGATCAGCCCCAGCATTTT.

The V gene is TRBV23-1, the J gene TRBJ1-6, with D tentatively TRBD1 (5 bases). TRBV23-1 is filed as an ORF, its function uncertain. This CDR3 contains 14 residues. Trimming stripped 4 bases from V and 6 bases from J, with 10 bases between. The CDR3 nucleotides are TGCGCCAGCAGTCTTACAGGATTTAATTCACCCCTCCACTTT. Translation gives CASSLTGFNSPLHF.

V usage is TRBV28 and J usage is TRBJ2-3, with 8 positions matching TRBD2. The CDR3 runs to 15 residues. The trim removed 8 bases at V and 3 bases at J, leaving 10 bases unmatched. Germline CDR1 is MDHEN and CDR2 is SYDVKM. The CDR3 region has the DNA TGTGCCAGCCGCCGGGAGGGGGGCGTAACAGATACGCAGTATTTT. Protein sequence: CASRREGGVTDTQYF.

J is TRBJ2-2 and V is TRBV6-1; the D is unclear. Trimming shortened V by 2 bases and J by 4 bases, and 14 bases separated the two germline ends. The CDR3 covers 16 residues. The germline V gene encodes CDR1 MNHNS and CDR2 SASEGT. The chain's CDR3 is CASSELVRLITGELFF. The CDR3 coding sequence is TGTGCCAGCAGTGAATTGGTCAGATTAATCACCGGGGAGCTGTTTTTT.

The chain links TRBV11-2 to TRBJ1-2, with TRBD1 identical over 7 bases. After removal of 5 bases from V and 4 bases from J, the junction contained 22 bases not matched to a gene. Germline CDR1 reads SGHAT; CDR2 reads FQNNGV. The CDR3 runs to 19 residues. CDR3 in DNA: TGTGCCAGCAGCCCATTCAGGCGGGACAGCTCAGAGGGATCCTATGGCTACACCTTC. Amino acid sequence: CASSPFRRDSSEGSYGYTF. The whole variable domain, remainder taken from reference TRBV11-2 and TRBJ1-2, is EAGVAQSPRYKIIEKRQSVAFWCNPISGHATLYWYQQILGQGPKLLIQFQNNGVVDDSQLPKDRFSAERLKGVDSTLKIQPAKLEDSAVYLCASSPFRRDSSEGSYGYTFGSGTRLTVV.

The CDR3 protein is CASSLLGPNTEAFF. The CDR3 DNA is TGTGCCAGCAGCTTATTGGGGCCGAACACTGAAGCTTTCTTT. The chain recombines TRBV7-3 with TRBJ1-1, with D possibly being TRBD1 (5 bases). This CDR3 contains 14 residues. CDR1 is SGHTA and CDR2 is FQGTGA in the germline V gene. With 2 bases removed from V and 1 base from J, the gap between germline ends came to 8 bases.

The V and J genes are TRBV28 and TRBJ1-2, with 8 bases matching TRBD1. CDR1 is MDHEN, CDR2 SYDVKM, per germline. V was pared by 6 bases and J by 6 bases, with 9 bases of the junction left unmatched. The CDR3 is 14 residues long. The CDR3 region is CASSRGQGRDGYTF. CDR3 nucleotide sequence: TGTGCCAGCAGCAGGGGGCAGGGCCGAGATGGCTACACCTTC.

The chain is built from TRBV4-2 and TRBJ1-4, with TRBD1 matching 7 bases. Germline-derived CDR1 and CDR2 are LGHNA and YNFKEQ. This CDR3 comprises 14 residues. The trim removed 4 bases at V and 4 bases at J, leaving 3 bases unmatched. The CDR3 nucleotides read TGTGCCAGCAGCCGAGGGACAGTTAATGAAAAACTGTTTTTT. It encodes CASSRGTVNEKLFF.

The chain recombines TRBV7-9 with TRBJ1-2; possibly TRBD1 for D (5 bases). Germline values: CDR1 SEHNR, CDR2 FQNEAQ (reference sequence). The CDR3 totals 16 residues. Trimming removed 1 base from V and 4 bases from J, with 16 bases in between. The DNA for the CDR3 is TGTGCCAGCAGCTTAGTTGAAGGAAGGGGCAGCTATGGCTACACCTTC. Protein sequence: CASSLVEGRGSYGYTF. The full variable domain, its missing parts supplied by reference TRBV7-9 and TRBJ1-2, is DTGVSQNPRHKITKRGQNVTFRCDPISEHNRLYWYRQTLGQGPEFLTYFQNEAQLEKSRLLSDRFSAERPKGSFSTLEIQRTEQGDSAMYLCASSLVEGRGSYGYTFGSGTRLTVV.

The chain recombines TRBV19 with TRBJ2-7; the D gene is possibly TRBD1 (7 bases). With 4 bases removed from V and 5 bases from J, the gap between germline ends came to 12 bases. The CDR3 runs to 13 residues. Germline V CDR1 and CDR2: LNHDA, SQIVND (reference sequence). CDR3 in DNA: TGTGCCAGTAGTACAGGGGGGTTCAACGAGCAGTACTTC. Translation gives CASSTGGFNEQYF. The whole variable domain, remainder taken from reference TRBV19 and TRBJ2-7, is DGGITQSPKYLFRKEGQNVTLSCEQNLNHDAMYWYRQDPGQGLRLIYYSQIVNDFQKGDIAEGYSVSREKKESFPLTVTSAQKNPTAFYLCASSTGGFNEQYFGPGTRLTVT.

V gene TRBV5-1 combines with J gene TRBJ1-1; 9 bases match TRBD1. Trimming removed 0 bases from V and 1 base from J; junction bases left unmatched: 10. The CDR3 runs 18 residues. Germline CDR1 SGHRS, CDR2 YFSETQ. CDR3 residues: CASSLVGGQGSWNTEAFF. CDR3 in DNA: TGCGCCAGCAGCTTGGTAGGCGGACAGGGGAGCTGGAACACTGAAGCTTTCTTT.

The chain joins TRBV7-8 to TRBJ2-3, with a tentative D call TRBD2 (5 bases). Trimming shortened V by 5 bases and J by 5 bases, and 17 bases separated the two germline ends. Germline CDR1 and CDR2: SGHVS and FQNEAQ. The CDR3 has 15 amino acids. CDR3: CASSPNVGRGDTQYF. In DNA, the CDR3 is TGTGCCAGCAGCCCCAATGTAGGGAGAGGAGATACGCAGTATTTT. Full variable domain (outside the CDR3, taken from reference TRBV7-8 and TRBJ2-3): GAGVSQSPRYKVAKRGQDVALRCDPISGHVSLFWYQQALGQGPEFLTYFQNEAQLDKSGLPSDRFFAERPEGSVSTLKIQRTQQEDSAVYLCASSPNVGRGDTQYFGPGTRLTVL.

This chain joins TRBV6-6 and TRBJ2-2; 7 bases match TRBD1. Germline lookup yields CDR1 MNHNY and CDR2 SVGAGI (reference sequence). With 6 bases clipped from V and 7 bases from J, the junction kept 8 bases outside the gene matches. CDR3 length: 14 residues. This chain's CDR3 is CASRPQGIGGELFF. CDR3 sequence (DNA): TGTGCCAGCAGGCCACAGGGGATCGGCGGGGAGCTGTTTTTT.

This sequence joins TRBV29-1 and TRBJ2-5, with D perhaps matching TRBD2 (5 bases). Germline lookup yields CDR1 SQVTM and CDR2 ANQGSEA. This CDR3 comprises 14 residues. Between the trimmed V and J ends, which lost 4 bases and 4 bases, there was a span of 16 bases. The CDR3 region is CSVVGESGVETQYF. The DNA of the CDR3 is TGCAGCGTTGTAGGCGAATCCGGGGTAGAGACCCAGTACTTC.

J is TRBJ1-5 and V is TRBV28; D possibly corresponds to TRBD1 (5 bases). CDR3 length: 15 amino acids. Germline CDR1 reads MDHEN; CDR2 reads SYDVKM. Trimming removed 2 bases from V and 2 bases from J, with 10 bases in between. The CDR3 DNA reads as TGTGCCAGCAGTTTAGCAGGGATGGGCAATCAGCCCCAGCATTTT. It yields the protein CASSLAGMGNQPQHF.

The chain has TRBV7-9 and TRBJ2-7, with 7 positions matching TRBD1. Germline V CDR1 and CDR2: SEHNR, FQNEAQ (reference sequence). The CDR3 has 15 residues. Trimming took 5 bases from V and 4 from J; bases not matched to a gene: 11. The CDR3: CASSTDRERGYEQYF. As DNA, the CDR3 is TGTGCCAGCAGCACTGACAGGGAAAGGGGATACGAGCAGTACTTC. Looking up the rest from reference TRBV7-9 and TRBJ2-7 gives the full variable domain: DTGVSQNPRHKITKRGQNVTFRCDPISEHNRLYWYRQTLGQGPEFLTYFQNEAQLEKSRLLSDRFSAERPKGSFSTLEIQRTEQGDSAMYLCASSTDRERGYEQYFGPGTRLTVT.

The V and J genes are TRBV15 and TRBJ2-7; tentative D call: TRBD1 (6 bases). The CDR3 has 13 residues. With 3 bases removed from V and 0 bases from J, the gap between germline ends came to 6 bases. The V gene's germline CDR1 is LNHNV and CDR2 YYDKDF (reference sequence). The CDR3 region is CATSRDSSYEQYF. The CDR3, as DNA: TGTGCCACCAGCAGGGACAGCTCCTACGAGCAGTACTTC. Full variable domain (remainder filled in from reference TRBV15 and TRBJ2-7): DAMVIQNPRYQVTQFGKPVTLSCSQTLNHNVMYWYQQKSSQAPKLLFHYYDKDFNNEADTPDNFQSRRPNTSFCFLDIRSPGLGDTAMYLCATSRDSSYEQYFGPGTRLTVT.

The chain employs TRBV27 and TRBJ2-2, with 10 positions matching TRBD2. The ends lost 5 bases at V and 6 bases at J; junction bases unmatched: 9. CDR1 MNHEY and CDR2 SMNVEV come from the germline V gene (reference sequence). This CDR3 contains 16 residues. Here the CDR3 reads CASSPQAGGPAGELFF. Here the CDR3 DNA reads TGTGCCAGCAGTCCACAAGCGGGAGGGCCCGCCGGGGAGCTGTTTTTT.

V is TRBV7-9 and J is TRBJ2-3; 9 bases are a match to TRBD2. CDR1 is SEHNR and CDR2 is FQNEAQ in the germline V gene (reference sequence). CDR3 length equals 15 residues. The ends lost 1 base at V and 3 bases at J; junction bases unmatched: 2. The CDR3 protein is CASSLGLADTDTQYF. The CDR3, as DNA: TGTGCCAGCAGCTTAGGACTAGCGGATACAGATACGCAGTATTTT.

This chain uses TRBV7-9 with TRBJ2-7; 7 bases align to TRBD1. CDR1 is SEHNR and CDR2 is FQNEAQ in the germline V gene (reference sequence). Trimming took 4 bases from V and 0 from J; bases not matched to a gene: 6. There are 15 residues in the CDR3. CDR3 coding DNA: TGTGCCAGCAGCTCGGACAGGCTACCCTCCTACGAGCAGTACTTC. It is translated as CASSSDRLPSYEQYF.

The J gene is TRBJ2-1, the V gene TRBV6-4, with TRBD2 matching 12 bases. V lost 0 bases to trimming and J lost 8 bases; unmatched junction nucleotides: 5. From germline, CDR1 is MRHNA and CDR2 SNTAGT. This CDR3 comprises 16 residues. The CDR3: CASSDSTSGSLYEQFF. The CDR3 DNA reads TGTGCCAGCAGTGACTCGACTAGCGGGAGTTTGTATGAGCAGTTCTTC.

This clone was recorded only once. The chain is built from TRBV19 and TRBJ1-5; D possibly corresponds to TRBD1 (5 bases). Trimming shortened V by 6 bases and J by 9 bases, and 18 bases separated the two germline ends. Germline V gene lookup returns CDR1 LNHDA and CDR2 SQIVND (reference sequence). This CDR3 has 14 amino acids. The CDR3 protein is CASRSDRGLGPQHF. CDR3 nucleotide sequence: TGTGCCAGTAGATCAGACAGAGGTTTAGGGCCCCAGCATTTT.

This rearrangement joins TRBV29-1 to TRBJ2-7; 7 nucleotides line up with TRBD1. This CDR3 spans 12 amino acids. V lost 7 bases and J lost 5; bases outside the gene matches: 8. Germline values: CDR1 SQVTM, CDR2 ANQGSEA. The CDR3 loop is CSGRDSLHEQYF. The CDR3 DNA reads as TGCAGCGGTCGGGACAGTCTCCACGAGCAGTACTTC.

This chain uses TRBV27 with TRBJ2-7, with no clear D. Trimming took 2 bases from V and 3 from J, leaving 14 bases between them. Germline-derived CDR1 and CDR2 are MNHEY and SMNVEV (reference sequence). This CDR3 is built from 15 residues. CDR3 residues: CASSLMFSGDYEQYF. The CDR3 DNA reads as TGTGCCAGCAGTTTAATGTTTAGTGGAGACTACGAGCAGTACTTC.

This sequence joins TRBV6-4 and TRBJ1-5, with D possibly matching TRBD1 (5 bases). The CDR3 sequence is 14 residues long. Germline CDR1 reads MRHNA; CDR2 reads SNTAGT. V was trimmed by 6 bases and J by 0 bases, leaving 9 bases between them. CDR3: CASSRVFSNQPQHF. In nucleotides, the CDR3 is TGTGCCAGCAGCAGGGTATTTAGCAATCAGCCCCAGCATTTT.

This chain connects TRBV18 to TRBJ1-4; weak D call: TRBD1 (6 bases). CDR3 length equals 15 residues. Germline V lookup: CDR1 KGHSH, CDR2 LQKENI. The ends were cut back, 4 bases at V and 7 bases at J, with 16 bases in the middle. CDR3: CASSQGYREGEKLFF. The CDR3 DNA sequence: TGTGCCAGCTCACAAGGATACAGGGAGGGTGAAAAACTGTTTTTT.

This sequence joins TRBV6-5 and TRBJ1-1; maybe TRBD1 (6 bases). The V end was cut by 4 bases, the J end by 0 bases, with 12 bases between. Looked up from germline, CDR1 is MNHEY and CDR2 is SVGAGI. The CDR3 contains 15 residues. CDR3 sequence reads: CASSLQGLMNTEAFF. In nucleotides, the CDR3 is TGTGCCAGCAGTTTGCAGGGGCTAATGAACACTGAAGCTTTCTTT.

This clone occurred a few times. The chain recombines TRBV6-4 with TRBJ2-1; perhaps TRBD2 as D (5 bases). The germline gives CDR1 MRHNA, CDR2 SNTAGT. V lost 6 bases and J 3 bases, leaving 6 bases between the germline ends. The CDR3 spans 12 residues. CDR3 sequence reads: CASSRDYNEQFF. DNA for the CDR3: TGTGCCAGCAGCCGGGACTACAATGAGCAGTTCTTC.

The chain carries TRBV19 and TRBJ1-6; TRBD1 might be the D (6 bases). This CDR3 comprises 16 residues. The germline CDR1 and CDR2 sequences are LNHDA and SQIVND (reference sequence). V gave up 5 bases and J gave up 6 bases, with 17 bases separating them. Here the CDR3 reads CASSPRGGAINSPLHF. The CDR3 DNA follows: TGTGCCAGTAGTCCCCGAGGGGGGGCTATTAATTCACCCCTCCACTTT.

V is TRBV29-1 and J is TRBJ1-2; D is perhaps TRBD1 (6 bases). Trimming cost V 5 bases and J 3 bases, with 10 bases left between them. In germline, CDR1 is SQVTM, CDR2 ANQGSEA. The CDR3 is made up of 12 amino acids. The DNA for the CDR3 is TGCAGCGTTATACGACAGGACTATGGCTACACCTTC. Amino acid sequence: CSVIRQDYGYTF. The entire variable domain, with the rest obtained from reference TRBV29-1 and TRBJ1-2, is as follows: SAVISQKPSRDICQRGTSLTIQCQVDSQVTMMFWYRQQPGQSLTLIATANQGSEATYESGFVIDKFPISRPNLTFSTLTVSNMSPEDSSIYLCSVIRQDYGYTFGSGTRLTVV.

The chain has TRBV5-1 and TRBJ2-7; 10 positions agree with TRBD2. In germline, CDR1 is SGHRS, CDR2 YFSETQ. Trimming removed 4 bases from V and 3 bases from J; junction bases left unmatched: 7. The CDR3 has 15 amino acids. DNA for the CDR3: TGCGCCAGCAGCCAAGGGACTAGCGTTAGCTACGAGCAGTACTTC. This gives the protein CASSQGTSVSYEQYF.